The clone carrying this TCR beta chain has only a few counts. CDR3 length: 14 amino acids. CDR1 and CDR2 (germline): WNHNN, SYGVQD (reference sequence). After removal of 6 bases from V and 3 bases from J, the junction contained 7 bases not matched to a gene. As originally analysed: It was from reference gene primer amplification that nucleated cell counts were estimated. The repertoire was sequenced with immunoSEQ multiplex PCR; TCRdb's copy has only in-frame clones and lacks some. V and J calls plus clone size are reproduced from that table; the DNA served to infer D and trimming. The repertoire holds around 250,000 clones, with around 84% as singletons. The sample originates from a study of blood T cell repertoires in COVID-19.

This sequence originates from a woman between 40 and 55 years old who had recovered from COVID-19. The specimen was peripheral blood. This chain connects TRBV10-1 to TRBJ1-2, with 7 nucleotides matching TRBD1. CDR3 residues: CASSLDRAYYGYTF. CDR3 coding DNA: TGCGCCAGCAGCCTAGACAGGGCGTACTATGGCTACACCTTC.